Listed below are T cell receptor beta chains from one sample, sequenced in a study of cytomegalovirus exposure and HLA in healthy donors. Here immunoSEQ multiplex PCR was the method, and the copy in TCRdb shows in-frame clones only, minus some. The data hold some 200,000 clones, with around 80% observed a single time. What was sequenced was PBMCs. All receptors come from a man between 18 and 29 years old in good health and CMV-seronegative. The CDR3 runs from the conserved cysteine through the conserved F or W. The D gene is left open where the match is weak. Expanded clones get a size class; other rows say once, few or many, or leave the size out.

TRBD2	TRBV6-4	TRBJ2-3	NA	TGTGCCAGCAGCTCACCCCAGCGGGCTAGCGGAAAAGATACGCAGTATTTT	CASSSPQRASGKDTQYF
TRBD2	TRBV19	TRBJ2-7	few	TGTGCCAGTAGTATAGTCGGGGGGAGCTCCTACGAGCAGTACTTC	CASSIVGGSSYEQYF
NA	TRBV5-4	TRBJ1-2	NA	TGTGCCAGCAGCTTGGGCGGTGGGTTACAAAACTATGGCTACACCTTC	CASSLGGGLQNYGYTF
NA	TRBV6-5	TRBJ2-5	NA	TGTGCCAGCAGTTACCATATCGGCGGACAAGAGACCCAGTACTTC	CASSYHIGGQETQYF
NA	TRBV27	TRBJ2-2	NA	TGTGCCAGTGGAGCGAACACCGGGGAGCTGTTTTTT	CASGANTGELFF
NA	TRBV6-5	TRBJ2-3	NA	TGTGCCAGCAGTTCCAAAGGAGCGGTCACAGATACGCAGTATTTT	CASSSKGAVTDTQYF
NA	TRBV5-1	TRBJ2-1	NA	TGCGCCAGCAGCTCCTACAGGGTAGATGAGCAGTTCTTC	CASSSYRVDEQFF
TRBD1	TRBV5-6	TRBJ1-1	NA	TGTGCCAGCAGCAGGACCGGGACAGTTGGCACTGAAGCTTTCTTT	CASSRTGTVGTEAFF
NA	TRBV30	TRBJ1-2	NA	TGTGCCTGGACGGTGGGGGCCGGCTATGGCCACACCTTC	CAWTVGAGYGHTF
TRBD1	TRBV5-4	TRBJ1-2	NA	TGTGCCAGCAGCCCTGGACAGGACTATCGCTACACCTTC	CASSPGQDYRYTF
NA	TRBV30	TRBJ2-1	few	TGTGCCTGGAGTGTAATGCTGTTCGGTGAGCAGTTCTTC	CAWSVMLFGEQFF
NA	TRBV7-9	TRBJ2-7	NA	TGTGCCAGCAGCCCTTATCAGGAGCAGTACTTC	CASSPYQEQYF
NA	TRBV30	TRBJ1-2	once	TGTGCCTGGAGCAGGACCTTTCGGGGTGGCTACACCTTC	CAWSRTFRGGYTF
NA	TRBV10-1	TRBJ1-1	once	TGCGCCAGCAGTGAGGGGCAGGGGTGGACTGAAGCTTTCTTT	CASSEGQGWTEAFF
NA	TRBV6-5	TRBJ2-3	few	TGTGCCAGCAGCTTACAGGGCCCCCCGGATACGCAGTATTTT	CASSLQGPPDTQYF
TRBD2	TRBV6-7	TRBJ2-5	once	TGTGCCAGCAGTTTTTCACCCTTGACTAGCGGACAAGAGACCCAGTACTTC	CASSFSPLTSGQETQYF
TRBD1	TRBV6-5	TRBJ1-5	once	TGTGCCAGCAGTTATACAGGGGGCTCTGGTCAGCCCCAGCATTTT	CASSYTGGSGQPQHF
TRBD2	TRBV29-1	TRBJ2-1	once	TGCAGCGTTGTGAGTATGGCGGGAGTCTACAATGAGCAGTTCTTC	CSVVSMAGVYNEQFF
TRBD1	TRBV2	TRBJ1-2	NA	TGTGCCAGCAGTGAGGGGACAGTGAACTATGGCTACACCTTC	CASSEGTVNYGYTF
TRBD1	TRBV11-2	TRBJ1-1	NA	TGTGCCAGCAGCTCCGTCGGGACAGGGGGCCTCACTGAAGCTTTCTTT	CASSSVGTGGLTEAFF
TRBD1	TRBV5-6	TRBJ2-3	NA	TGTGCCAGCAGCTACGGGACAGGGCAAGATACGCAGTATTTT	CASSYGTGQDTQYF
NA	TRBV5-5	TRBJ2-3	NA	TGTGCCAGCAGCCTTGTAGGCGGGAGCACAGATACGCAGTATTTT	CASSLVGGSTDTQYF